The T cell receptor beta chain under discussion was sequenced for a study of cytomegalovirus exposure and HLA in healthy donors. PCR employed 60 Vbeta and 13 Jbeta primers. Profiled with immunoSEQ multiplex PCR; TCRdb holds only in-frame clones, not every one. The sample lists 150,000 or so clones, around 80% occurring once. This clone was detected only a few times. The germline V gene has CDR1 SGHRS and CDR2 YFSETQ. Trimming removed 2 bases at V and 0 bases at J, with 6 bases between. This CDR3 is built from 13 residues. The rearrangement links TRBV5-1 to TRBJ2-7; D remains unclear. This clonotype originated in a man aged 35-49 years in good health and CMV-seronegative. Sequencing input: PBMCs. Here the CDR3 reads CASSFGLSYEQYF. CDR3 nucleotides: TGCGCCAGCAGCTTTGGCCTCTCCTACGAGCAGTACTTC.